A single sample is the source of the 10 T cell receptor beta chains below, sequenced in a study of response to subunit inactivated influenza vaccine. TCRdb itself ran the RT-PCR reads through MiXCR, one entry per CDR3 protein. The sample includes about 780,000 distinct CDR3 sequences, approximately 17% of them seen just once. The sample here was PBMCs from blood, taken approximately 5 days after vaccination. These receptors all stem from a man aged 50-59 years who received an inactivated influenza vaccine.

The V call is TRBV14, the J call TRBJ1-6; 7 bases line up with TRBD1. Looked up from germline, CDR1 is SGHDN and CDR2 is FVKESK. The CDR3 runs to 15 residues. V lost 4 bases and J lost 10; bases outside the gene matches: 10. The chain's CDR3 is CASSLRQGLRSPLHF. In DNA form, the CDR3 reads TGTGCCAGCAGCCTAAGACAGGGTCTGAGGTCACCCCTCCACTTT.

In its sample, this clonotype was seen a few times. This rearrangement joins TRBV6-1 to TRBJ2-7; D gene unclear. The CDR3 contains 15 residues. Trimming stripped 6 bases from V and 3 bases from J, with 18 bases between. CDR1 is MNHNS and CDR2 is SASEGT in the germline V gene. CDR3 bases: TGTGCCAGCAGGGAACGCGAACAAGGCCTCTACGAGCAGTACTTC. This codes for CASREREQGLYEQYF.

This clonotype has ten or more counts. V and J are TRBV6-5 and TRBJ1-5; no definite D call. Germline V gene sequence: CDR1 MNHEY, CDR2 SVGAGI. V was pared by 0 bases and J by 3 bases, with 9 bases between. There are 15 residues in the CDR3. In DNA form, the CDR3 reads TGTGCCAGCAGTTACTCATCAGGCCCCAATCAGCCCCAGCATTTT. This codes for CASSYSSGPNQPQHF.

The chain has TRBV7-9 and TRBJ2-6; D unclear. Germline CDR1 reads SEHNR; CDR2 reads FQNEAQ (reference sequence). The CDR3 contains 10 residues. The CDR3 bases are TGTACAGCCGGGGCCAACGTCCTGACTTTC. Amino acid sequence: CTAGANVLTF. Filled out from reference TRBV7-9 and TRBJ2-6, the complete variable domain reads DTGVSQNPRHKITKRGQNVTFRCDPISEHNRLYWYRQTLGQGPEFLTYFQNEAQLEKSRLLSDRFSAERPKGSFSTLEIQRTEQGDSAMYLCTAGANVLTFGAGSRLTVL.

CDR3 loop: CASSSLRDPMRARTGELFF. CDR3 bases: TGTGCCAGCAGCTCCCTCCGGGACCCCATGAGGGCGAGGACCGGGGAGCTGTTTTTT. The chain employs TRBV11-2 and TRBJ2-2; either TRBD1 or TRBD2 may supply D (5 bases each). The CDR3 loop spans 19 amino acids. Germline CDR1 and CDR2: SGHAT and FQNNGV. The V and J ends lost 4 bases and 5 bases respectively, with 26 bases between them.

V is TRBV4-3 and J is TRBJ2-7; 9 nucleotides line up with TRBD1. The ends lost 0 bases at V and 3 bases at J; junction bases unmatched: 3. This CDR3 spans 15 amino acids. The germline gives CDR1 LGHNA, CDR2 YSLEER. The CDR3 protein is CASSQDVGQGYEQYF. CDR3 bases: TGCGCCAGCAGCCAAGATGTGGGACAGGGCTACGAGCAGTACTTC.

This clonotype showed up many times. The V and J genes are TRBV12-3 or TRBV12-4 and TRBJ2-3; 7 bases fit TRBD2. V gave up 8 bases and J gave up 2 bases; unmatched junction bases: 10. This CDR3 contains 15 residues. CDR3 in amino acids: CASSPGRAYTDTQYF. CDR3 DNA sequence: TGTGCCAGCTCCCCAGGGAGGGCCTACACAGATACGCAGTATTTT.

This clonotype was observed at least ten times. The chain has TRBV20-1 and TRBJ1-4, with a weak D call TRBD1 (5 bases). Trimming took 6 bases from V and 0 from J, leaving 14 bases between them. Germline V CDR1 and CDR2: DFQATT, SNEGSKA (reference sequence). The CDR3 length is 15 residues. CDR3 coding DNA: TGCAGTGCCCCTCCTCAGGGATCAACTAATGAAAAACTGTTTTTT. It yields the protein CSAPPQGSTNEKLFF.

This clonotype has only a few counts. V gene TRBV29-1 combines with J gene TRBJ1-1; unclear D gene. The ends were cut back, 6 bases at V and 1 base at J, with 18 bases in the middle. The CDR3 is 15 amino acids. Germline CDR1 reads SQVTM; CDR2 reads ANQGSEA. CDR3 loop: CSVFPPRGKNTEAFF. The CDR3 nucleotides are TGCAGCGTGTTCCCCCCTCGGGGAAAGAACACTGAAGCTTTCTTT.

In this sample, this clonotype turned up a few times. The genes are TRBV28 and TRBJ2-7; weak D call: TRBD2 (5 bases). Germline V gene sequence: CDR1 MDHEN, CDR2 SYDVKM. V was trimmed by 5 bases and J by 0 bases, leaving 8 bases between them. The CDR3 is 13 residues long. The CDR3 loop reads CASSVEASYEQYF. CDR3 coding DNA: TGTGCCAGCAGTGTGGAGGCCTCCTACGAGCAGTACTTC.